These T cell receptor beta chains were read from a single sample in a study of blood T cell repertoires in COVID-19. The protocol was immunoSEQ multiplex PCR, while the TCRdb copy is restricted to in-frame clones and leaves out a portion. The sample includes just over 150,000 clones, around 83% of them seen just once. Sequences were obtained from peripheral blood. The receptors here all came from a woman in her 50s with acute or convalescent COVID-19. CDR3s include the opening cysteine and the closing phenylalanine or tryptophan. Each record gives: V gene, J gene, clone size, D gene, CDR3 DNA, CDR3 protein. D genes are given only for firm matches. Expanded clones are given a class, and other clones once, few, many or no size at all.

TRBV24-1,TRBJ2-2,.,TRBD1,TGTGCCACCACTAACCGGGACAGAGGAACCGGGGAGCTGTTTTTT,CATTNRDRGTGELFF
TRBV4-1,TRBJ1-5,.,.,TGCGCCAGCAGCCCAGGAGGCCTCGCGGGCAATCAGCCCCAGCATTTT,CASSPGGLAGNQPQHF
TRBV18,TRBJ2-7,.,.,TGTGCCAGCTCGCGAAACGGTGGTCGGGGCGAGCAGTACTTC,CASSRNGGRGEQYF
TRBV6-2/TRBV6-3,TRBJ1-1,.,TRBD1,TGTGCCAGCAGTTACCTTAGGGGGCGAGGTATCACTGAAGCTTTCTTT,CASSYLRGRGITEAFF
TRBV5-4,TRBJ2-7,.,TRBD2,TGTGCCAGCAGCTTGGAAGCGGGGGGATCCTACGAGCAGTACTTC,CASSLEAGGSYEQYF
TRBV7-2,TRBJ1-5,.,.,TGTGCCAGCAGCCTTGGACTGGACAATCAGCCCCAGCATTTT,CASSLGLDNQPQHF
TRBV5-6,TRBJ1-2,.,TRBD1,TGTGCCAGCAGCTTGGACAGGGGAAATGGCTACACCTTC,CASSLDRGNGYTF
TRBV7-7,TRBJ2-5,.,.,TGTGCCAGCAGCTTAAAGAGGGCCTACCAAGAGACCCAGTACTTC,CASSLKRAYQETQYF
TRBV5-6,TRBJ2-2,.,.,TGTGCCAGCAGCTTCGGGGGTTCGAACACCGGGGAGCTGTTTTTT,CASSFGGSNTGELFF
TRBV6-5,TRBJ2-7,.,TRBD2,TGTGCCAGCAGTTACTCAGGCGGGAGGTCGCACGAGCAGTACTTC,CASSYSGGRSHEQYF
TRBV27,TRBJ2-2,.,TRBD2,TGTGCCAGCAGTCCCGGAGCGGGGGTAACCGGGGAGCTGTTTTTT,CASSPGAGVTGELFF
TRBV15,TRBJ1-1,.,TRBD1,TGTGCCACCAGCAGAGACACTACCGGGACAGGGGGCAGTTGGGCTTTCTTT,CATSRDTTGTGGSWAFF
TRBV5-1,TRBJ2-7,.,.,TGCGCCAGCAGCTTGGCCGTAGTGGGGGCGGGTTCCTACGAGCAGTACTTC,CASSLAVVGAGSYEQYF
TRBV15,TRBJ2-5,.,TRBD1,TGTGCCACCAGCAGAGTCAGACAGGGGGGAGAGACCCAGTACTTC,CATSRVRQGGETQYF
TRBV7-2,TRBJ2-7,.,.,TGTGCCAGCAGCTTAGCGTTTCGCGGGGATTACGAGCAGTACTTC,CASSLAFRGDYEQYF
TRBV9,TRBJ2-5,few,.,TGTGCCAGCAGCGTAGGGGTAGAACTAAACCGAGAGACCCAGTACTTC,CASSVGVELNRETQYF
TRBV6-5,TRBJ1-2,.,TRBD1,TGTGCCAGCAGTTTCACAGGGGAAGGGGGCTACACCTTC,CASSFTGEGGYTF
TRBV4-3,TRBJ1-5,.,.,TGCGCCAGCAGCCAATGGGGCCTTAGCAATCAGCCCCAGCATTTT,CASSQWGLSNQPQHF
TRBV21-1,TRBJ1-1,.,.,TGTGCCAGCTGCGACAGGGTGACCACTGAAGCTTTCTTT,CASCDRVTTEAFF
TRBV11-3,TRBJ1-6,.,.,TGTGCCAGCAGCTCTGGACAGTTTTCACCCCTCCACTTT,CASSSGQFSPLHF
TRBV6-4,TRBJ2-2,.,TRBD2,TGTGCCAGCAGTGATTCCAGGGAGGGGACCGGGGAGCTGTTTTTT,CASSDSREGTGELFF
TRBV6-5,TRBJ2-2,.,.,TGTGCCAGCAGAGACGCGGGTACTGGGGAGCTGTTTTTT,CASRDAGTGELFF